This entry lists 32 T cell receptor beta chains sequenced from one sample in a study of Ad26.COV2.S vaccination and SARS-CoV-2 variants. Measured with immunoSEQ multiplex PCR; TCRdb has only the in-frame clones, and not every one. The sample has 440,000 or so clones, around 92% seen once. Documented treatment: some 20 received Ad26.COV2.S at low or high dose, single or two shots; 5 received placebo; per-sample allocation not given. Material that was analyzed had been drawn on day 63 after the first vaccine or placebo injection. Sequences were derived from peripheral blood, sampled in a trial of Ad26.COV2.S vaccine versus placebo. All receptors come from a person between 18 and 65 years old who received the Ad26.COV2.S COVID-19 vaccine or a placebo.

The chain carries TRBV12-3 or TRBV12-4 and TRBJ2-7; D ambiguous. V was trimmed by 7 bases and J by 2 bases, leaving 9 bases between them. The CDR3 runs to 12 residues. DNA for the CDR3: TGTGCCAGCACCCGTACAGCCTACGAGCAGTACTTC. The encoded protein is CASTRTAYEQYF.

The V and J genes are TRBV4-3 and TRBJ2-4; perhaps D is TRBD1 or TRBD2 (5 bases each). Germline loops: CDR1 LGHNA, CDR2 YSLEER. The CDR3 runs 14 residues. V lost 1 base and J lost 8, with 12 bases in between. This chain's CDR3 is CASSQGGPGDIQYF. The CDR3 DNA reads TGCGCCAGCAGCCAAGGGGGCCCCGGGGACATTCAGTACTTC.

The rearrangement joins TRBV29-1 to TRBJ2-5; D is possibly TRBD2 (5 bases). Germline V gene sequence: CDR1 SQVTM, CDR2 ANQGSEA. V gave up 7 bases and J gave up 5 bases, with 20 bases separating them. The CDR3 contains 14 residues. The CDR3 loop reads CSARPGLAGETQYF. As DNA, the CDR3 is TGCAGCGCCCGCCCCGGGCTAGCCGGGGAGACCCAGTACTTC.

The V gene is TRBV18, the J gene TRBJ2-3, with 11 nucleotides matching TRBD2. CDR1 and CDR2 (germline): KGHSH, LQKENI. The CDR3 contains 15 residues. The ends lost 5 bases at V and 1 base at J; junction bases unmatched: 2. The CDR3 sequence: CASSVLAGGTDTQYF. DNA for the CDR3: TGTGCCAGCTCAGTACTAGCGGGGGGCACAGATACGCAGTATTTT.

The chain recombines TRBV6-5 with TRBJ2-7; D is unresolved. Per germline, CDR1 MNHEY and CDR2 SVGAGI. V lost 2 bases and J 3 bases, leaving 11 bases between the germline ends. The CDR3 runs to 14 residues. This CDR3 reads CASSYDWASYEQYF. CDR3 sequence (DNA): TGTGCCAGCAGTTACGACTGGGCGAGCTACGAGCAGTACTTC.

This rearrangement joins TRBV7-9 to TRBJ2-1; 7 nucleotides align to TRBD1. The germline V gene encodes CDR1 SEHNR and CDR2 FQNEAQ (reference sequence). With V trimmed by 1 base and J by 4 bases, 10 bases remained unmatched. CDR3 length: 17 residues. CDR3 sequence reads: CASSLGLTGEGYNEQFF. In nucleotides, the CDR3 is TGTGCCAGCAGCTTAGGCCTCACAGGGGAAGGGTACAATGAGCAGTTCTTC. The whole variable domain, filled in from reference TRBV7-9 and TRBJ2-1, reads DTGVSQNPRHKITKRGQNVTFRCDPISEHNRLYWYRQTLGQGPEFLTYFQNEAQLEKSRLLSDRFSAERPKGSFSTLEIQRTEQGDSAMYLCASSLGLTGEGYNEQFFGPGTRLTVL.

CDR3 protein: CASSLDRATHQPQHF. Written as DNA, the CDR3 is TGTGCCAGCAGCCTGGACAGGGCGACCCATCAGCCCCAGCATTTT. The chain uses TRBV5-4 and TRBJ1-5; 8 bases are shared with TRBD1. This CDR3 region has 15 residues. V dropped 4 bases and J dropped 5; count of bases not matched to a gene: 8. Germline V gene data show CDR1 as SGHNT and CDR2 as YYREEE (reference sequence).

This clone was detected only a few times. The gene calls are TRBV20-1 and TRBJ2-1; 14 bases agree with TRBD2. The germline CDR1 and CDR2 sequences are DFQATT and SNEGSKA (reference sequence). This CDR3 is built from 14 residues. V shed 7 bases, J shed 7 bases, and the junction held 6 bases outside the gene matches. CDR3 nucleotides: TGCAGTGTTAGTAGGACTAGCGGGGGGAATGAGCAGTTCTTC. Encoded protein: CSVSRTSGGNEQFF.

The chain combines TRBV13 with TRBJ1-2; possibly TRBD1 for D (6 bases). CDR1 PRHDT and CDR2 FYEKMQ come from the germline V gene (reference sequence). The CDR3 consists of 18 residues. V lost 7 bases and J lost 7, with 31 bases in between. CDR3 DNA sequence: TGTGCCAGCACTACACGACTCCCCTCCGGGACATCAGGGCGTGGCTACACCTTC. Encoded protein: CASTTRLPSGTSGRGYTF.

This clone was seen a single time. The chain combines TRBV3-1 (or the pseudogene TRBV3-2) with TRBJ1-6, with D perhaps matching TRBD1 (6 bases). Germline-derived CDR1 and CDR2 are LGHDT and YNNKEL (reference sequence). V was trimmed by 4 bases and J by 10 bases, leaving 17 bases between them. The CDR3 covers 15 residues. As DNA, the CDR3 is TGTGCCAGCAGCCTGACGGGGGGCGCGGGGTCACCCCTCCACTTT. Protein product: CASSLTGGAGSPLHF.

The chain carries TRBV14 and TRBJ2-3; D is unresolved. This CDR3 has 16 amino acids. CDR1 is SGHDN and CDR2 is FVKESK in the germline V gene. The germline V and J ends were trimmed by 0 bases and 4 bases, with 14 bases remaining between them. The DNA for the CDR3 is TGTGCCAGCAGCCAAGACGGATATGGGCTCCCAGATACGCAGTATTTT. It specifies CASSQDGYGLPDTQYF. Full variable domain (outside the CDR3, taken from reference TRBV14 and TRBJ2-3): EAGVTQFPSHSVIEKGQTVTLRCDPISGHDNLYWYRRVMGKEIKFLLHFVKESKQDESGMPNNRFLAERTGGTYSTLKVQPAELEDSGVYFCASSQDGYGLPDTQYFGPGTRLTVL.

This chain uses TRBV15 with TRBJ2-3; D is unclear. The V and J ends lost 3 bases and 2 bases respectively, with 6 bases between them. The CDR3 is 13 residues long. Germline V gives CDR1 LNHNV, CDR2 YYDKDF (reference sequence). The CDR3 is CATSSLFTDTQYF. Here the CDR3 DNA reads TGTGCCACCAGCAGCCTGTTCACAGATACGCAGTATTTT.

The chain's CDR3 is CARSLERAAYNEQFF. The CDR3 DNA sequence: TGTGCCAGAAGCTTGGAGAGGGCAGCCTACAATGAGCAGTTCTTC. This chain joins TRBV5-3 and TRBJ2-1, with D possibly being TRBD2 (5 bases). TRBV5-3 has ORF status, its function being uncertain. V lost 0 bases to trimming and J lost 2 bases, with 9 bases between them. This CDR3 comprises 15 residues.

The rearrangement uses TRBV27 and TRBJ2-3; no clear D gene. Trimming removed 2 bases at V and 3 bases at J, with 15 bases between. The germline V gene has CDR1 MNHEY and CDR2 SMNVEV (reference sequence). This CDR3 comprises 16 residues. CDR3 sequence reads: CASSLKSSRSTDTQYF. The CDR3 DNA is TGTGCCAGCAGTTTAAAGTCCTCCAGGTCGACAGATACGCAGTATTTT.

The V gene is TRBV11-2, the J gene TRBJ1-6; the D gene is possibly TRBD1 (5 bases). Germline CDR1 and CDR2: SGHAT and FQNNGV. The V gene lost 3 bases and the J gene lost 11 bases, with 11 bases spanning the gap. The CDR3 consists of 13 residues. Here the CDR3 DNA reads TGTGCCAGCAGCTTTTCTGGGGGTCCACCCCTCCACTTT. Its protein product is CASSFSGGPPLHF.

V and J are TRBV30 and TRBJ1-2, with D uncertain. This CDR3 comprises 14 residues. The germline V and J ends were trimmed by 3 bases and 5 bases, with 16 bases remaining between them. CDR1 is GTSNPN and CDR2 is SVGIG in the germline V gene (reference sequence). As DNA, the CDR3 is TGTGCCTGGAGGGATACCCCGCGCCGGTATGGCTACACCTTC. This encodes CAWRDTPRRYGYTF.

The rearrangement uses TRBV27 and TRBJ1-2, with 7 bases lining up with TRBD1. This CDR3 region has 17 residues. After removal of 1 base from V and 4 bases from J, the junction contained 12 bases not matched to a gene. CDR1 MNHEY and CDR2 SMNVEV come from the germline V gene (reference sequence). CDR3 in DNA: TGTGCCAGCAGTTTATTCGACCTCGGGACAGATTTCTATGGCTACACCTTC. This encodes CASSLFDLGTDFYGYTF.

CDR3 in DNA: TGCGCCAGCAGCCAAGGGACCGGTTGGCAGTACTTC. Its protein product is CASSQGTGWQYF. V is TRBV4-1 and J is TRBJ2-7; D call uncertain. The germline V gene has CDR1 MGHRA and CDR2 YSYEKL. Trimming took 1 base from V and 9 from J, leaving 10 bases between them. The CDR3 is 12 amino acids.

The chain combines TRBV11-2 with TRBJ2-3; perhaps TRBD1 as D (5 bases). CDR3 length: 16 amino acids. Germline values: CDR1 SGHAT, CDR2 FQNNGV. Trimming cost V 1 base and J 1 base, with 12 bases left between them. CDR3 in amino acids: CASSLVGWGGTDTQYF. In DNA, the CDR3 is TGTGCCAGCAGCTTAGTGGGGTGGGGCGGCACAGATACGCAGTATTTT.

The gene calls are TRBV11-2 and TRBJ2-7, with 11 bases aligning to TRBD1. Germline V gene data show CDR1 as SGHAT and CDR2 as FQNNGV. CDR3 length: 14 amino acids. Trimming removed 6 bases from V and 11 bases from J; junction bases left unmatched: 12. CDR3 residues: CASRPTGTGGTEYF. Here the CDR3 DNA reads TGTGCCAGCAGACCCACCGGGACAGGGGGTACCGAGTACTTC.

This clone was found once. The DNA for the CDR3 is TGTGCCAGCAGTTACGGCGGGGGAAGGCCTGGAAACACCATATATTTT. Residues: CASSYGGGRPGNTIYF. The genes are TRBV6-5 and TRBJ1-3, with D tentatively TRBD1 (5 bases). CDR3 size: 16 residues. CDR1 and CDR2 (germline): MNHEY, SVGAGI. Trimming took 2 bases from V and 2 from J, leaving 13 bases between them.

The chain recombines TRBV6-2 or TRBV6-3 with TRBJ2-7, with 7 positions matching TRBD1. This CDR3 spans 14 amino acids. After removal of 6 bases from V and 3 bases from J, the junction contained 8 bases not matched to a gene. Per germline, CDR1 MNHEY and CDR2 SVGEGT. The CDR3: CASSGTVSLYEQYF. CDR3 DNA sequence: TGTGCCAGCAGCGGGACAGTAAGTCTCTACGAGCAGTACTTC.

The chain joins TRBV6-2 or TRBV6-3 to TRBJ1-1, with D perhaps matching TRBD1 (6 bases). Germline V gene sequence: CDR1 MNHEY, CDR2 SVGEGT. Trimming cost V 3 bases and J 2 bases, with 13 bases left between them. The CDR3 runs to 15 residues. CDR3 sequence (DNA): TGTGCCAGCAGTTATTCAGGGGCGCGTAACACTGAAGCTTTCTTT. Residues: CASSYSGARNTEAFF.

This clone has just one count. J is TRBJ2-1 and V is TRBV6-6; tentatively, D is TRBD2 (5 bases). CDR1 is MNHNY and CDR2 is SVGAGI in the germline V gene (reference sequence). The V and J ends lost 10 bases and 5 bases respectively, with 15 bases between them. This CDR3 region has 13 residues. CDR3: CAIGEPMNNEQFF. DNA for the CDR3: TGTGCCATCGGGGAGCCCATGAACAATGAGCAGTTCTTC.

Only one count was recorded for this clone. The chain is built from TRBV14 and TRBJ2-3; 7 bases match TRBD2. Germline loops: CDR1 SGHDN, CDR2 FVKESK. The CDR3 runs 16 residues. V was pared by 6 bases and J by 1 base, with 10 bases of the junction left unmatched. The CDR3 sequence: CASSSNGGYGTDTQYF. The CDR3 coding sequence is TGTGCCAGCAGTTCAAACGGGGGGTATGGCACAGATACGCAGTATTTT.

This clone came up once. The gene calls are TRBV5-4 and TRBJ2-7; TRBD1 matches 8 bases. The trim removed 4 bases at V and 3 bases at J, leaving 9 bases unmatched. CDR1 and CDR2 (germline): SGHNT, YYREEE (reference sequence). The CDR3 has 15 residues. CDR3 residues: CASSGGQDAFYEQYF. The CDR3 DNA follows: TGTGCCAGCAGCGGGGGACAGGACGCCTTCTACGAGCAGTACTTC.

The rearrangement uses TRBV7-9 and TRBJ1-1; D is ambiguous. The CDR3 runs 13 residues. Germline V gene data show CDR1 as SEHNR and CDR2 as FQNEAQ (reference sequence). V gave up 5 bases and J gave up 4 bases, with 11 bases separating them. The CDR3 DNA reads as TGTGCCAGCAGCCGCCAATTGGGCACTGAAGCTTTCTTT. Its protein is CASSRQLGTEAFF.

V and J are TRBV5-6 and TRBJ1-1; perhaps TRBD1 as D (5 bases). Germline V lookup: CDR1 SGHDT, CDR2 YYEEEE. Trimming stripped 1 base from V and 3 bases from J, with 7 bases between. The CDR3 is 13 residues long. The DNA for the CDR3 is TGTGCCAGCAGCTTGCCAGGGTACACTGAAGCTTTCTTT. This codes for CASSLPGYTEAFF.

This rearrangement joins TRBV6-1 to TRBJ1-1; tentatively, D is TRBD1 (5 bases). V lost 2 bases and J lost 5, with 12 bases in between. Germline CDR1 is MNHNS and CDR2 is SASEGT. This CDR3 spans 14 amino acids. CDR3 sequence: CASSEWGSETEAFF. CDR3 coding DNA: TGTGCCAGCAGTGAATGGGGGTCTGAAACTGAAGCTTTCTTT.

The chain is built from TRBV5-4 and TRBJ2-5; a possible D gene is TRBD1 (5 bases). This CDR3 region has 13 residues. Germline CDR1 and CDR2: SGHNT and YYREEE (reference sequence). V was shortened by 4 bases and J by 3 bases, with 10 bases between the two germline ends. The CDR3 loop reads CASSQGMEETQYF. CDR3 nucleotides: TGTGCCAGCAGCCAGGGTATGGAAGAGACCCAGTACTTC.

The rearrangement uses TRBV5-5 and TRBJ1-4, with D uncertain. The CDR3 length is 12 residues. With 2 bases removed from V and 5 bases from J, the gap between germline ends came to 4 bases. CDR1 and CDR2 from the germline V gene are SGHKS and YYEKEE (reference sequence). For the CDR3, the DNA is TGTGCCAGCAGCTTTCAGAATGAAAAACTGTTTTTT. Amino acid sequence: CASSFQNEKLFF.

This clone was detected once. The chain couples TRBV4-1 to TRBJ1-5; tentative D call: TRBD1 (6 bases). Germline V gene lookup returns CDR1 MGHRA and CDR2 YSYEKL. With 1 base removed from V and 4 bases from J, the gap between germline ends came to 8 bases. The CDR3 extends over 14 amino acids. The CDR3 protein is CASSQVTGNQPQHF. In nucleotides, the CDR3 is TGCGCCAGCAGCCAAGTTACAGGGAATCAGCCCCAGCATTTT.